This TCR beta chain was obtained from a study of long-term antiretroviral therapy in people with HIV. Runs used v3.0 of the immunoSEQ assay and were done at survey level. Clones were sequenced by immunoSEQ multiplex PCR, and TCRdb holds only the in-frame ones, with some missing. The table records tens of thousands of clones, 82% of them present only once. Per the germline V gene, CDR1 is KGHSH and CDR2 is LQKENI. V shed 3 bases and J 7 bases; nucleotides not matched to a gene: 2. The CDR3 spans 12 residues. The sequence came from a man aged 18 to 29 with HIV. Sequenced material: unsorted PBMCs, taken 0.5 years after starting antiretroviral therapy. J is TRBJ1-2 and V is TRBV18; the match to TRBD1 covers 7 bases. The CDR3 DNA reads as TGTGCCAGCTCACCCGAGGGGGCTGGCTACACCTTC. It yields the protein CASSPEGAGYTF.